The source of this T cell receptor (beta chain) is a study of response to subunit inactivated influenza vaccine. There are 13 residues in the CDR3. Germline CDR1 DFQATT, CDR2 SNEGSKA (reference sequence). Trimming cost V 1 base and J 6 bases; bases outside gene matches: 6. Worth noting for this clonotype: The target antigen is unknown.

TCRdb recomputed calls from the RT-PCR reads with MiXCR, one row per CDR3 protein. The table lists about 520,000 distinct CDR3 sequences, under 8.5% of them singletons. Study observations and caveats: After each seasonal influenza vaccination, few new T cells are recruited, the authors suggested.

The sample here was PBMCs from blood, taken around 25 months after vaccination. The sequence was collected from a man aged 50-75 years who received an inactivated influenza vaccine. This chain joins TRBV20-1 and TRBJ2-7, with 7 bases matching TRBD1. CDR3 nucleotides: TGCAGTGCTAGAGTCCGTAGGGGGCTCGAGCAGTACTTC. It codes for CSARVRRGLEQYF.